The clone carrying this T cell receptor beta chain was observed at least ten times. The antigen remains unidentified. The sample comes from a study of CD8 T cells in ankylosing spondylitis. Findings of the study overall: Apparently characteristic of ankylosing spondylitis blood was a TCR beta motif (roughly eight highly homologous variants). Significantly higher representation of disease-linked clones was reported for matched ankylosing spondylitis synovial fluid.

The germline V gene encodes CDR1 DFQATT and CDR2 SNEGSKA (reference sequence). The ends were cut back, 6 bases at V and 3 bases at J, with 13 bases in the middle. CDR3 length: 13 amino acids. A quantitative 5'-RACE method, one with molecular barcodes, was used to make TCR beta libraries. MiXCR was run by TCRdb on the 5' RACE reads, yielding one entry per CDR3 protein. The sample includes about 140,000 distinct CDR3 sequences, 25% to 35% of them seen just once. Sequenced sample: synovial fluid, either unsorted or a sorted T cell fraction (not recorded which). The chain has TRBV20-1 and TRBJ2-3, with D maybe TRBD1 (5 bases). This clonotype originated in a male donor with ankylosing spondylitis. This CDR3 reads CSACRVGTDTQYF. DNA for the CDR3: TGCAGTGCCTGCAGGGTGGGGACAGATACGCAGTATTTT.